This TCR beta chain appears in the sequencing data of a study of blood T cell repertoires in COVID-19. Overall study context: Italy, Spain and the United States were the sources of the convalescent and acute COVID-19 samples. In each case, the material was cDNA or gDNA derived from T cells, B-cell-depleted T cells, or PBMCs.

Study processing details: Reference gene primers were amplified, and this amplification served to estimate nucleated cell counts. The protocol was immunoSEQ multiplex PCR, while the TCRdb copy is restricted to in-frame clones and leaves out a portion. V and J calls and clone size come straight from that table; D and trimming were deduced from the DNA. The table lists fewer than 250,000 clones, around four fifths of them singletons. CDR1 and CDR2 from the germline V gene are ENHRY and SYGVKD. This CDR3 has 14 residues. The germline V and J ends were trimmed by 3 bases and 6 bases, with 14 bases remaining between them.

This TCR was sampled from a woman of 80 years or more with acute or convalescent COVID-19. V gene TRBV10-3 combines with J gene TRBJ1-2; no definite D call. Input material: peripheral blood. The CDR3 region has the DNA TGTGCCATCAGTGAAGCCAACGGGATCCATGGCTACACCTTC. This codes for CAISEANGIHGYTF.